One and the same sample provided the 7 T cell receptor beta chains below, sequenced in a study of blood T cell repertoires in COVID-19. Profiling relied on immunoSEQ multiplex PCR, and the TCRdb table lists in-frame clones only, not all of them. The table includes 310,000 or so clones, approximately 84% detected once. The sequenced sample consisted of PBMCs or T cells enriched from blood (not recorded which). The source of these receptors is a woman under 30 who had recovered from COVID-19.

The chain couples TRBV2 to TRBJ1-1; TRBD1 might be the D (6 bases). V lost 4 bases to trimming and J lost 0 bases, with 9 bases between them. Per the germline V gene, CDR1 is SNHLY and CDR2 is FYNNEI. This CDR3 comprises 14 residues. The CDR3 nucleotides are TGTGCCAGCAGTGGGACAGCGATGAACACTGAAGCTTTCTTT. Translating gives CASSGTAMNTEAFF.

The chain combines TRBV7-6 with TRBJ2-2; 7 bases are a match to TRBD1. The CDR3 contains 15 residues. The germline V gene encodes CDR1 SGHVS and CDR2 FNYEAQ. V shed 5 bases, J shed 4 bases, and the junction held 7 bases outside the gene matches. The CDR3 nucleotides are TGTGCCAGCAGCACCGACAGGGCGGGCACCGGGGAGCTGTTTTTT. It encodes CASSTDRAGTGELFF.

The CDR3 DNA follows: TGTGCCAGCAGTGAGGACAGGGTAGGTACTGAAGCTTTCTTT. This translates into CASSEDRVGTEAFF. The rearrangement links TRBV28 to TRBJ1-1, with 8 bases fitting TRBD1. The CDR3 is 14 residues long. Germline loops: CDR1 MDHEN, CDR2 SYDVKM. V lost 5 bases, J lost 5 bases, and 7 bases stayed unmatched.

The chain has TRBV7-3 and TRBJ2-1; 8 positions match TRBD2. This CDR3 is built from 18 residues. Germline CDR1 SGHTA, CDR2 FQGTGA. J gave up 2 bases and V 5 bases, and 14 bases lay outside the gene matches. The chain's CDR3 is CASSRFSQAGEAYNEQFF. In nucleotides, the CDR3 is TGTGCCAGCAGCCGGTTCTCCCAAGCGGGAGAGGCCTACAATGAGCAGTTCTTC.

The count of this clone is one. The chain links TRBV6-1 to TRBJ2-7; TRBD1 might be the D (6 bases). Trimming took 2 bases from V and 6 from J, leaving 20 bases between them. CDR1 MNHNS and CDR2 SASEGT come from the germline V gene. This CDR3 spans 16 amino acids. The CDR3 region has the DNA TGTGCCAGCAGTGAATATAGGGCCAGGGGCCACCCCGAGCAGTACTTC. Amino acids: CASSEYRARGHPEQYF.

V usage is TRBV2 and J usage is TRBJ2-7; D unclear. Trimming cost V 8 bases and J 4 bases, with 9 bases left between them. Germline V gene lookup returns CDR1 SNHLY and CDR2 FYNNEI. The CDR3 sequence is 11 residues long. The DNA of the CDR3 is TGTGCCAGCCAAACAGCTTACGAGCAGTACTTC. Its translation: CASQTAYEQYF.

The chain carries TRBV9 and TRBJ2-2; D is possibly TRBD2 (5 bases). V lost 2 bases, J lost 6 bases, and 17 bases lay in between. The CDR3 totals 16 residues. CDR1 SGDLS and CDR2 YYNGEE come from the germline V gene. CDR3 region: CASSVQSSPGSGELFF. In DNA, the CDR3 is TGTGCCAGCAGCGTTCAGAGCTCCCCGGGGTCCGGGGAGCTGTTTTTT.